This TCR beta chain was retrieved from a study of shared clonotypes between healthy human individuals. Some clones are missing from TCRdb's copy, which holds only in-frame ones; the method was immunoSEQ multiplex PCR. The sample has 850,000 to 1,100,000 clones, 77% seen once; the top ten hold approximately 0.95%. This clone has a handful of counts. The sequenced material came from memory CD4+ T cells from PBMCs. The subset here: CD45RA-negative fraction. This receptor was obtained from a man younger than 35 in good health. Some clones in this sample may be carry-over from other donors' samples.

In DNA form, the CDR3 reads TGTGCCTGGTTCACGACTACAGCAAACACCATATATTTT. This translates into CAWFTTTANTIYF. This sequence joins TRBV30 and TRBJ1-3, with unresolved D. This CDR3 region has 13 residues. The germline V gene has CDR1 GTSNPN and CDR2 SVGIG (reference sequence). V was cut by 5 bases and J by 6 bases, with 14 bases left in between.